This TCR beta chain is from a study of Graves' ophthalmopathy and Graves' hyperthyroidism. Beta-chain TCR CDR3 regions were amplified from RNA transcripts. A first-round RT-PCR used HTBI primers, followed by a second-round multiplex PCR. TCRdb re-analysed the multiplex PCR reads in MiXCR, keeping a single row per CDR3 protein. The sample records 400,000 or so distinct CDR3 sequences, less than 20% being singletons. Germline lookup yields CDR1 MNHEY and CDR2 SVGAGI. The CDR3 length is 13 residues. V was pared by 6 bases and J by 4 bases, with 12 bases between. This rearrangement joins TRBV6-5 to TRBJ2-5; tentatively, D is TRBD1 (6 bases). The receptor comes from a woman under 30 with stable Graves' hyperthyroidism. Sequencing used peripheral blood. CDR3: CASRYRAGETQYF. For the CDR3, the DNA is TGTGCCAGCAGGTACAGGGCAGGAGAGACCCAGTACTTC.